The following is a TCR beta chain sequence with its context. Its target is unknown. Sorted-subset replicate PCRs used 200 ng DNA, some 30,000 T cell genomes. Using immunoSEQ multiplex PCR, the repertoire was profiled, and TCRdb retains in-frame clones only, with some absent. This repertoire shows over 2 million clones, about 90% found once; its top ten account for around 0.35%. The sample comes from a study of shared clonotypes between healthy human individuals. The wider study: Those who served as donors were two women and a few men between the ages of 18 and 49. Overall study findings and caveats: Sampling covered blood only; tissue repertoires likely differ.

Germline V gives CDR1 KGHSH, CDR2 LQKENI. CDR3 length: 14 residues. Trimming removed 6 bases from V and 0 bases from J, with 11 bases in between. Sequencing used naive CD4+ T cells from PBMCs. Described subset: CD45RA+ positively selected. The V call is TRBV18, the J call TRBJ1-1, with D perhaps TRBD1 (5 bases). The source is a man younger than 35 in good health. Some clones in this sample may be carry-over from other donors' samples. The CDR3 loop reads CASSLTAMNTEAFF. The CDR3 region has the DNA TGTGCCAGCTCCCTGACAGCCATGAACACTGAAGCTTTCTTT.